Listed below are T cell receptor beta chains from one sample, sequenced in a study of shared clonotypes between healthy human individuals. This table comes from immunoSEQ multiplex PCR, and its TCRdb copy is limited to in-frame clones, with some not included. The table includes approximately 720,000 clones, approximately 79% detected once. What was sequenced was memory CD4+ T cells sorted from blood. The receptors originated from a woman in her twenties or thirties in good health. The conserved cysteine and the conserved F or W are not part of the CDR3 here.

V gene,CDR3 protein
TRBV6-5,ASSYHREAGNEQF
TRBV2,ASRPSAGQETQY
TRBV19,ASRARSSYEQY
TRBV7-2,ASSLMGDYSNEQY
TRBV10-2,ASSPGTMNTEAF
TRBV19,ASSTPGTADTQY
TRBV11-2,ASSLEGLDAYEQY
TRBV5-6,ASSLIRDYRSYNEQF
TRBV7-9,ASSGTGKNTEAF
TRBV2,ATQWDLNQPQH
TRBV18,ASSAIDSGNTIY
TRBV5-1,ASSPRGGVYGYT
TRBV28,ASSLASVDYEQY
TRBV19,ASMVGTGTEAF
TRBV9,ASSGAGSTGAGELF
TRBV6-1,ASISGLGQETQY
TRBV29-1,SVDKTGELF
TRBV5-1,ASSWDRGSEKLF
TRBV27,ASSPGLAGTSYEQY
TRBV28,ASSLTSPGELF
TRBV25-1,ASSEHEQGFEQF
TRBV6-5,ASRDSADTQY
TRBV7-2,ASSPSGEQF
TRBV10-1,ASSESGGLLNTGELF
TRBV18,ASSPGTGGLEQY
TRBV6-1,ASISLSNQPQH
TRBV7-9,ASSLVLAGGNTGELF
TRBV7-2,ASSLAWGGSYNEQF
TRBV27,ASSLAGAGETQY
TRBV18,ASSPGTTNEKLF
TRBV6-6,ASSRLAGEQF
TRBV5-4,ASSSTGGNTIY
TRBV7-2,ASSLARGPGRELF
TRBV15,ATSKRGLAGHYEQY
TRBV19,ASTPEGRRSNQPQH